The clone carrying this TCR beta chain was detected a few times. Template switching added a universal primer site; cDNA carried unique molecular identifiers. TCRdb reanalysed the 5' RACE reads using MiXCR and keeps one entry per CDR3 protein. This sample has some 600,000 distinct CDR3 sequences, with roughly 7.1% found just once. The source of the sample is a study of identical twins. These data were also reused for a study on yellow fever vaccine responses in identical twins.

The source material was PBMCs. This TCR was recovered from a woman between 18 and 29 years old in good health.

CDR3 residues: CASSVAQGAGGETQYF. CDR3 nucleotides: TGTGCCAGCAGCGTAGCACAGGGTGCCGGGGGAGAGACCCAGTACTTC. This sequence joins TRBV9 and TRBJ2-5; either TRBD1 or TRBD2 may supply D (6 bases each). V lost 0 bases, J lost 4 bases, and 16 bases lay in between. This CDR3 region has 16 residues. CDR1 SGDLS and CDR2 YYNGEE come from the germline V gene.